Described below is a single TCR beta chain sequence and its context. No antigen is known for it. A sample-barcoded 5' primer and a J-beta primer mix were used in a second PCR of roughly 7 to 11 cycles. TCRdb re-called the 5' RACE reads with MiXCR, one entry per CDR3 protein. The top ten hold under 15% of the sample, which has about a million distinct CDR3 sequences, around 48% seen once. This specimen belongs to a study of blood T cells in healthy people across ages. Overall study results and limits: Among long-lived donors, naive CD4+ cells were more numerous and diversity higher than in aged donors. PBMC samples, being unsorted, prevented any conclusive comparison of naive and antigen-experienced cells. The fall in TCR beta diversity per million T cells was roughly linear with age.

V lost 1 base and J 6 bases, leaving 15 bases between the germline ends. The CDR3 extends over 16 amino acids. Germline values: CDR1 SGHTA, CDR2 FQGNSA. The TCR comes from a man aged 25 to 40 in good health. This chain joins TRBV7-2 and TRBJ2-2, with D possibly TRBD1 on 6 matching bases. The sample consisted of blood. Here the CDR3 DNA reads TGTGCCAGCAGCTTAGTACAGGGTCGTTACTCCGGGGAGCTGTTTTTT. Its protein product is CASSLVQGRYSGELFF.